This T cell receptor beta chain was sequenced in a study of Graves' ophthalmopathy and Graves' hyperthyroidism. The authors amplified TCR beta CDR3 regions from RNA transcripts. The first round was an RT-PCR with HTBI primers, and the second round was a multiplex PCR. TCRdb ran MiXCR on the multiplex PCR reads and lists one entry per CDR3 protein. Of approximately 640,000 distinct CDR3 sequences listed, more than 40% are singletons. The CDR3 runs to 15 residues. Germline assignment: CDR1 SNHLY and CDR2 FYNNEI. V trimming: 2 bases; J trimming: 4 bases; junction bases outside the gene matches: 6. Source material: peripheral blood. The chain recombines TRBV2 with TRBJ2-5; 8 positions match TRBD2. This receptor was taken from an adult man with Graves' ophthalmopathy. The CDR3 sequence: CASSEQAGEVETQYF. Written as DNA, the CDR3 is TGTGCCAGCAGTGAACAAGCGGGAGAGGTAGAGACCCAGTACTTC.